The 11 T cell receptor beta chains below all came from one sample that was sequenced in a study of blood T cell repertoires in COVID-19. Using immunoSEQ multiplex PCR, the repertoire was profiled, and TCRdb retains in-frame clones only, with some absent. The sample shows 200,000 to 250,000 clones, roughly four fifths of them seen only once. What was sequenced was peripheral blood. The source is a woman in her 70s with acute or convalescent COVID-19.

J is TRBJ2-5 and V is TRBV5-4, with TRBD2 matching 9 bases. The CDR3 is 17 amino acids. Germline V CDR1 and CDR2: SGHNT, YYREEE (reference sequence). V lost 0 bases, J lost 4 bases, and 10 bases stayed unmatched. DNA for the CDR3: TGTGCCAGCAGCTTGGATCATGGTAGCGGGGGCGGAGAGACCCAGTACTTC. This gives the protein CASSLDHGSGGGETQYF.

The rearrangement uses TRBV7-2 and TRBJ1-6, with 7 bases lining up with TRBD1. In germline, CDR1 is SGHTA, CDR2 FQGNSA. V shed 1 base, J shed 11 bases, and the junction held 8 bases outside the gene matches. The CDR3 covers 15 residues. CDR3 DNA: TGTGCCAGCAGCTTAGGTTTGACAGGGAGTCCACCCCTCCACTTT. Translation: CASSLGLTGSPPLHF.

V usage is TRBV19 and J usage is TRBJ1-1, with TRBD1 matching 8 bases. J gave up 3 bases and V 5 bases, and 8 bases lay outside the gene matches. The V gene's germline CDR1 is LNHDA and CDR2 SQIVND (reference sequence). The CDR3 sequence is 15 residues long. The CDR3 DNA reads as TGTGCCAGTAGTCCGAATACAGGGGGGGACACTGAAGCTTTCTTT. Translated: CASSPNTGGDTEAFF.

The chain couples TRBV6-5 to TRBJ2-7; TRBD1 might be the D (5 bases). The V gene's germline CDR1 is MNHEY and CDR2 SVGAGI. This CDR3 is 13 amino acids long. Trimming cost V 5 bases and J 7 bases, with 15 bases left between them. CDR3 DNA sequence: TGTGCCAGCAGTCCTCCGACAGCTTTAGAGCAGTACTTC. Translated: CASSPPTALEQYF.

The sample holds one count of this clone. This chain connects TRBV7-8 to TRBJ2-7, with D tentatively TRBD1 (6 bases). The germline V and J ends were trimmed by 4 bases and 6 bases, with 22 bases remaining between them. CDR3 length: 16 amino acids. Germline V CDR1 and CDR2: SGHVS, FQNEAQ. CDR3 bases: TGTGCCAGCAGCTCCGCCCAGGGGCGAGGTCGTACCGAGCAGTACTTC. Translated: CASSSAQGRGRTEQYF.

The J gene is TRBJ2-5, the V gene TRBV6-2 or TRBV6-3, with TRBD1 matching over 7 bases. This CDR3 has 15 residues. The junction had 10 bases not matched to a gene; V was cut back by 7 bases and J by 2 bases. Germline V gene data show CDR1 as MNHEY and CDR2 as SVGEGT. The CDR3 nucleotides are TGTGCCAGCACCCCTCAAGACAGGGATCAAGAGACCCAGTACTTC. Residues: CASTPQDRDQETQYF.

The table lists this clone with a count of one. The chain recombines TRBV4-3 with TRBJ1-4, with D hard to call. CDR3 length: 15 amino acids. Trimming left V 3 bases short and J 0 bases short, with 8 bases between. Germline CDR1 reads LGHNA; CDR2 reads YSLEER. CDR3 nucleotides: TGCGCCAGCAGCCAGACACCCACAACTAATGAAAAACTGTTTTTT. This gives the protein CASSQTPTTNEKLFF.

V is TRBV6-5 and J is TRBJ2-1; 9 positions agree with TRBD2. The V gene's germline CDR1 is MNHEY and CDR2 SVGAGI. The V and J ends lost 0 bases and 9 bases, in that order; junction bases with no gene match: 6. CDR3 length equals 15 residues. CDR3 in DNA: TGTGCCAGCAGTTACTCTCTAGCGGGGATCGGTGAGCAGTTCTTC. Translating gives CASSYSLAGIGEQFF.

This clone was seen once. J is TRBJ2-6 and V is TRBV3-1 (or the pseudogene TRBV3-2); weak D call: TRBD1 (5 bases). V was trimmed by 6 bases and J by 0 bases, leaving 12 bases between them. CDR1 is LGHDT and CDR2 is YNNKEL in the germline V gene (reference sequence). This CDR3 region has 16 residues. The CDR3 region is CASSISGSSGANVLTF. CDR3 in DNA: TGTGCCAGCAGTATTTCAGGGTCCTCTGGGGCCAACGTCCTGACTTTC.

The gene calls are TRBV3-1 (or the pseudogene TRBV3-2) and TRBJ2-2; 9 nucleotides match TRBD2. Per the germline V gene, CDR1 is LGHDT and CDR2 is YNNKEL (reference sequence). The CDR3 is 16 residues long. Trimming cost V 4 bases and J 4 bases; bases outside gene matches: 7. The CDR3 loop is CASSLSAGGPTGELFF. Here the CDR3 DNA reads TGTGCCAGCAGCCTCTCGGCGGGGGGGCCCACCGGGGAGCTGTTTTTT.

This sequence joins TRBV4-2 and TRBJ1-6, with D perhaps TRBD1 (5 bases). Germline CDR1 LGHNA, CDR2 YNFKEQ. Deletions cut 1 base from V and 7 bases from J, with 14 bases between. There are 16 residues in the CDR3. This CDR3 is CASSQAGSAVNSPLHF. For the CDR3, the DNA is TGTGCCAGCAGCCAAGCAGGGTCGGCAGTCAATTCACCCCTCCACTTT.